The 17 T cell receptor beta chains listed next were all sequenced from one sample in a study of brain T cells in children with intractable seizures. Measured with immunoSEQ multiplex PCR; TCRdb has only the in-frame clones, and not every one. The sample consists of 340,000 or so clones, over 90% of them appearing once. Time point in this sample: blood from clinic visit 5 months post-surgery; TSC patient then seizure free. This sample comprised peripheral blood, obtained about 5 months after surgery. The receptors come from a boy in the first two years of life with tuberous sclerosis and intractable seizures.

V gene TRBV5-5 combines with J gene TRBJ1-1; D not certain. In germline, CDR1 is SGHKS, CDR2 YYEKEE (reference sequence). Trimming removed 1 base at V and 1 base at J, with 17 bases between. The length of the CDR3 is 17 residues. The CDR3 loop reads CASSLRTGSFENTEAFF. CDR3 nucleotide sequence: TGTGCCAGCAGCTTGAGGACGGGATCTTTCGAGAACACTGAAGCTTTCTTT.

This chain joins TRBV3-1 (or the pseudogene TRBV3-2) and TRBJ1-2; D unclear. Germline V gene lookup returns CDR1 LGHDT and CDR2 YNNKEL (reference sequence). Trimming left V 6 bases short and J 3 bases short, with 17 bases between. CDR3 length: 15 residues. This CDR3 is CASSHYSGAHYGYTF. The CDR3 bases are TGTGCCAGCAGTCATTATTCGGGCGCCCACTATGGCTACACCTTC.

This chain uses TRBV7-2 with TRBJ2-7; weak D call: TRBD2 (5 bases). The CDR3 has 14 residues. Trimming left V 3 bases short and J 0 bases short, with 9 bases between. Germline assignment: CDR1 SGHTA and CDR2 FQGNSA. The CDR3 region is CASSLRRTSYEQYF. As DNA, the CDR3 is TGTGCCAGCAGCTTGCGGAGGACCTCCTACGAGCAGTACTTC.

A single count supports this clone. The chain links TRBV11-3 to TRBJ2-5; D gene uncertain. This CDR3 region has 14 residues. CDR1 and CDR2 (germline): SGHNT, YENEEA. V was clipped by 3 bases and J by 0 bases, with 8 bases between them. CDR3 region: CASSFTAYQETQYF. CDR3 DNA sequence: TGTGCCAGCAGCTTTACAGCGTACCAAGAGACCCAGTACTTC. Full variable domain (rest looked up from reference TRBV11-3 and TRBJ2-5): EAGVVQSPRYKIIEKKQPVAFWCNPISGHNTLYWYLQNLGQGPELLIRYENEEAVDDSQLPKDRFSAERLKGVDSTLKIQPAELGDSAVYLCASSFTAYQETQYFGPGTRLLVL.

This sequence joins TRBV28 and TRBJ2-7, with TRBD2 as a possible D gene (5 bases). CDR1 MDHEN and CDR2 SYDVKM come from the germline V gene. Trimming removed 7 bases from V and 4 bases from J, with 20 bases in between. The CDR3 has 15 residues. CDR3 amino acids: CASTQSPGVGYEQYF. The CDR3 DNA follows: TGTGCCAGCACCCAAAGCCCCGGGGTAGGATACGAGCAGTACTTC.

This clone occurred once. The genes are TRBV15 and TRBJ1-1; D is ambiguous. V was pared by 4 bases and J by 1 base, with 10 bases between. Germline values: CDR1 LNHNV, CDR2 YYDKDF (reference sequence). The length of the CDR3 is 14 residues. CDR3: CATSTRTGNTEAFF. CDR3 coding DNA: TGTGCCACCAGCACGCGGACGGGGAACACTGAAGCTTTCTTT.

The CDR3 nucleotides read TGTGCCAGCACAAGAAGGAGCGGGGGAGGAGATACGCAGTATTTT. Its protein is CASTRRSGGGDTQYF. The chain uses TRBV6-6 and TRBJ2-3; 8 bases are shared with TRBD2. Trimming at V came to 7 bases and at J to 5 bases, leaving 11 bases not matched to a gene. CDR1 MNHNY and CDR2 SVGAGI come from the germline V gene (reference sequence). The CDR3 is 15 amino acids.

V is TRBV16 and J is TRBJ1-1; 7 positions agree with TRBD1. The CDR3 length is 15 residues. Germline V gene lookup returns CDR1 KGHSY and CDR2 FQNENV. J gave up 4 bases and V 2 bases, and 7 bases lay outside the gene matches. The CDR3 coding sequence is TGTGCCAGCAGCCAACTAAATACAGGGGCCACTGAAGCTTTCTTT. Protein product: CASSQLNTGATEAFF.

This clone was counted a single time. The chain joins TRBV12-3 or TRBV12-4 to TRBJ1-4; weak D call: TRBD1 (6 bases). This CDR3 has 12 residues. Trimming cost V 6 bases and J 7 bases, with 9 bases left between them. The CDR3 loop reads CASRSRGEKLFF. CDR3 bases: TGTGCCAGCAGATCCAGGGGTGAAAAACTGTTTTTT.

The chain uses TRBV15 and TRBJ2-5; 7 bases map to TRBD1. V gave up 3 bases and J gave up 5 bases; unmatched junction bases: 9. This CDR3 is 15 amino acids long. Germline values: CDR1 LNHNV, CDR2 YYDKDF (reference sequence). The CDR3 protein is CATSRQGDLGETQYF. The CDR3, as DNA: TGTGCCACCAGCAGGCAGGGGGATCTCGGGGAGACCCAGTACTTC.

The V gene is TRBV5-6, the J gene TRBJ1-5; possible D gene TRBD1, 6 bases. The germline CDR1 and CDR2 sequences are SGHDT and YYEEEE. Trimming cost V 4 bases and J 0 bases, with 14 bases left between them. The CDR3 is made up of 16 amino acids. CDR3: CASSLLGQYSNQPQHF. CDR3 nucleotides: TGTGCCAGCAGCCTATTAGGACAGTATAGCAATCAGCCCCAGCATTTT.

This chain uses TRBV2 with TRBJ2-6; 7 bases align to TRBD1. J was trimmed by 2 bases and V by 8 bases; bases with no gene match: 3. The CDR3 runs to 14 residues. CDR1 and CDR2 from the germline V gene are SNHLY and FYNNEI. CDR3 nucleotides: TGTGCCAGCCTAGACAGGGCTGGGGCCAACGTCCTGACTTTC. This codes for CASLDRAGANVLTF.

V usage is TRBV28 and J usage is TRBJ1-2; 7 bases map to TRBD1. Unmatched junction bases numbered 14, after V lost 6 bases and J lost 7 bases. This CDR3 is 15 amino acids long. Germline V lookup: CDR1 MDHEN, CDR2 SYDVKM. The CDR3 nucleotides are TGTGCCAGCAGCCTCCTTGACAGGGAAACGGGTGGCTACACCTTC. This translates into CASSLLDRETGGYTF.

This clone was detected once. This chain connects TRBV5-1 to TRBJ1-2; 7 positions agree with TRBD1. With 0 bases clipped from V and 0 bases from J, the junction kept 11 bases outside the gene matches. Germline-derived CDR1 and CDR2 are SGHRS and YFSETQ. CDR3 length equals 18 residues. The CDR3 spells CASSLVPGTAPANYGYTF. The CDR3 DNA follows: TGCGCCAGCAGCTTGGTCCCCGGGACAGCCCCCGCTAACTATGGCTACACCTTC.

The genes are TRBV5-1 and TRBJ1-2, with 11 bases matching TRBD1. Per the germline V gene, CDR1 is SGHRS and CDR2 is YFSETQ. V dropped 2 bases and J dropped 3; count of bases not matched to a gene: 12. The CDR3 covers 18 residues. The CDR3 DNA sequence: TGCGCCAGCAGCTTTGGAAGGCCCGGACAGGGGGCATACTATGGCTACACCTTC. Translated: CASSFGRPGQGAYYGYTF.

The J gene is TRBJ2-1, the V gene TRBV19; no clear D. The germline V gene has CDR1 LNHDA and CDR2 SQIVND (reference sequence). Trimming cost V 2 bases and J 4 bases, with 6 bases left between them. The CDR3 has 13 residues. The CDR3 nucleotides read TGTGCCAGTAGTATATTTGAGTACAATGAGCAGTTCTTC. Translated, it gives CASSIFEYNEQFF.

V gene TRBV9 combines with J gene TRBJ2-5, with 9 positions matching TRBD2. The CDR3 is 16 amino acids. With V trimmed by 0 bases and J by 4 bases, 7 bases remained unmatched. Germline CDR1 is SGDLS and CDR2 is YYNGEE. In DNA, the CDR3 is TGTGCCAGCAGCGTAGAAGCGGGGGGACGGAGAGAGACCCAGTACTTC. Its translation: CASSVEAGGRRETQYF.